The TCR beta chain under discussion was sequenced for a study of blood T cell repertoires in COVID-19. Study context: The United States, Italy and Spain provided the acute and convalescent COVID-19 samples. T cells, B-cell-depleted T cells, or PBMCs supplied cDNA or gDNA.

Here immunoSEQ multiplex PCR was the method, and the copy in TCRdb shows in-frame clones only, minus some. The sample contains about 35,000 clones, approximately 90% of which appear only once. Germline loops: CDR1 MNHNS, CDR2 SASEGT. The CDR3 runs 16 residues. Trimming shortened V by 2 bases and J by 4 bases, and 15 bases separated the two germline ends. V usage is TRBV6-1 and J usage is TRBJ1-3; D is undetermined. Input material: peripheral blood. The sequence came from a man aged 50-60 years with active COVID-19. As DNA, the CDR3 is TGTGCCAGCAGTGAAAGGAGGTTAACGTCCGGAAACACCATATATTTT. Protein product: CASSERRLTSGNTIYF.